One TCR beta chain is described in this entry. Its specificity is unknown. The PCR contained 60 Vbeta and 13 Jbeta primers. Per the original methods: A later analysis counted around 74 million unique TCR beta chains, around 11 million shared. Here immunoSEQ multiplex PCR was the method, and the copy in TCRdb shows in-frame clones only, minus some. The V and J calls and clone size were taken over from that table, and D and trimming were inferred from the DNA. The sample consists of tens of thousands of clones, roughly 80% of them appearing once. This entry comes from a study of cytomegalovirus exposure and HLA in healthy donors. The CDR3 is 12 residues long. Germline V gene lookup returns CDR1 MDHEN and CDR2 SYDVKM. V was trimmed by 3 bases and J by 8 bases, leaving 7 bases between them. Notes on the study in general: The study dropped some indistinguishable V segments, TRBV6-2 and TRBV6-3 among them.

Sequenced: PBMCs. The TCR comes from a woman aged 30 to 39 in good health and CMV-seronegative. This chain links TRBV28 with TRBJ2-2, with D maybe TRBD1 (5 bases). The CDR3 here is CASSFPGGELFF. Here the CDR3 DNA reads TGTGCCAGCAGTTTCCCAGGGGGGGAGCTGTTTTTT.